This TCR beta chain is drawn from a study of OX40 agonist ivuxolimab in advanced cancers. TCRdb keeps only in-frame clones here, not all; method: immunoSEQ multiplex PCR. The table has 40,000 or so clones, about 90% seen once. With respect to this clone: No antigen is known for it.

Whole-study findings and limits: Which antigen the expanded peripheral T cells recognized is unknown.

The sample consisted of CD4+ or CD8+ T cells sorted from blood, taken in a trial of the OX40 agonist ivuxolimab. The receptor was isolated from an adult with an advanced solid tumor such as melanoma, head and neck, liver or kidney cancer.

The CDR3 protein is CASIRRREAFF. The CDR3 bases are TGTGCCAGCATTCGCCGTCGTGAAGCTTTCTTT. The chain joins TRBV28 to TRBJ1-1; D unclear. The CDR3 covers 11 residues. The germline V gene has CDR1 MDHEN and CDR2 SYDVKM. V dropped 7 bases and J dropped 7 bases, with 10 bases sitting between them.